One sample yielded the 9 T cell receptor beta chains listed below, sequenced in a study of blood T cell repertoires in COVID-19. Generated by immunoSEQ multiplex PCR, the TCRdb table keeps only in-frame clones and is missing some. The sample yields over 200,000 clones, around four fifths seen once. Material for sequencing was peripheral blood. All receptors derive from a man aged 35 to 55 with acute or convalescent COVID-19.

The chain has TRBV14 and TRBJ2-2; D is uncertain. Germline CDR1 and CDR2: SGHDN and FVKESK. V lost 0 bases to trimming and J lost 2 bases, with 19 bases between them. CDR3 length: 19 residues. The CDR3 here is CASSQDANPSAYNTGELFF. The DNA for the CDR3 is TGTGCCAGCAGCCAAGATGCTAACCCCTCAGCGTACAACACCGGGGAGCTGTTTTTT.

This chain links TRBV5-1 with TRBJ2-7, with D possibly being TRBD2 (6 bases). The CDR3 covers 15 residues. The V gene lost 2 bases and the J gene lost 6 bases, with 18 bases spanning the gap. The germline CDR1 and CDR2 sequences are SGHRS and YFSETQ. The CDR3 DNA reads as TGCGCCAGCAGCTTCGATGGAGGGGTCCCCAGCGAGCAGTACTTC. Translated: CASSFDGGVPSEQYF.

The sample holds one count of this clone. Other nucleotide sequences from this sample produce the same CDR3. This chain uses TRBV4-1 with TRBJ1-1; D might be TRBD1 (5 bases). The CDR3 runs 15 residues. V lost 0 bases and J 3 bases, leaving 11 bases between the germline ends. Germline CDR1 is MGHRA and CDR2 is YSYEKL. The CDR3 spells CASSQDEQGYTEAFF. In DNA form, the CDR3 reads TGCGCCAGCAGCCAAGACGAGCAGGGCTACACTGAAGCTTTCTTT.

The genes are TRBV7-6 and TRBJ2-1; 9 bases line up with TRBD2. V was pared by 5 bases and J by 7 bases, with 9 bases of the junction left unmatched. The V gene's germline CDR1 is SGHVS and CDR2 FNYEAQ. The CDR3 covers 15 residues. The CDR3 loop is CASSLRAGGRNEQFF. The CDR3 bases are TGTGCCAGCAGCCTCAGAGCGGGAGGTCGGAATGAGCAGTTCTTC. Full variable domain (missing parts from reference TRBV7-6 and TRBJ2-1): GAGVSQSPRYKVTKRGQDVALRCDPISGHVSLYWYRQALGQGPEFLTYFNYEAQQDKSGLPNDRFSAERPEGSISTLTIQRTEQRDSAMYRCASSLRAGGRNEQFFGPGTRLTVL.

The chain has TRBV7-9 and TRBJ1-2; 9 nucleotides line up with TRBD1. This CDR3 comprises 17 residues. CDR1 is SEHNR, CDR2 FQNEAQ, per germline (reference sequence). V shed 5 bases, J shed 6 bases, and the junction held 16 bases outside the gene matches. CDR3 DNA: TGTGCCAGCAGCCGAGACGGGACAGGGACGAGACGCGATGGCTACACCTTC. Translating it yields CASSRDGTGTRRDGYTF.

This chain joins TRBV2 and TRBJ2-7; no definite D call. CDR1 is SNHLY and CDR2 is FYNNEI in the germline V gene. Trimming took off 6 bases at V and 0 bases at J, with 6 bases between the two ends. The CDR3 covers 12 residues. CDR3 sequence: CASSPSSYEQYF. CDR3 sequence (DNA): TGTGCCAGCAGCCCGAGCTCCTACGAGCAGTACTTC.

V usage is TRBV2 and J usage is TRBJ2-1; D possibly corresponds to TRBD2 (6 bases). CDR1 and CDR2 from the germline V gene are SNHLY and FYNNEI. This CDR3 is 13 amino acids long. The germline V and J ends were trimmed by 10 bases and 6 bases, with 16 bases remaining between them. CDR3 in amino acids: CAITTEGSNEQFF. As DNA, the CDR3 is TGTGCCATTACCACGGAGGGTTCCAATGAGCAGTTCTTC.

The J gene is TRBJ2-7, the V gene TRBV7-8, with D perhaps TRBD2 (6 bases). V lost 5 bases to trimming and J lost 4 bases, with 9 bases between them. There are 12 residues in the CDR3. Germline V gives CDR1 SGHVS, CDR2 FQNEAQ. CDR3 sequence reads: CASSPRGYEQYF. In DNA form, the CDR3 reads TGTGCCAGCAGCCCCCGGGGGTACGAGCAGTACTTC.

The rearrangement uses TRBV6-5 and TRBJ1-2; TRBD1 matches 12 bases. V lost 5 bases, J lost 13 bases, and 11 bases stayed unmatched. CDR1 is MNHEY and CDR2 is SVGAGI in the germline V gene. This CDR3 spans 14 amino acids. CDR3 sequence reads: CASSPRRDRGHSTF. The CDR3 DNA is TGTGCCAGCAGTCCTCGCCGGGACAGGGGGCATAGCACCTTC.